The source of this T cell receptor (beta chain) is a study of cytomegalovirus exposure and HLA in healthy donors. This clone has just a few counts. Its antigen remains unknown. Study-level results: Segments of the TCR beta V type were, in most cases, productive about 87% or about 30% of the time in an earlier analysis. Researchers counted some 150 TCR beta chains as cytomegalovirus-associated.

PCR amplification relied on 60 Vbeta primers (plus 13 Jbeta primers). Sequencing was performed with immunoSEQ multiplex PCR; in TCRdb, only in-frame clones are kept and a portion is missing. Of about 140,000 clones listed, 75% are singletons. The sequence was obtained from a man aged 30 to 45 in good health and CMV-seronegative. The specimen sequenced was PBMCs.

The CDR3 DNA reads TGTGCCAGCAGCCCCACAGGGGGCGCCTATGGCTACACCTTC. Translation: CASSPTGGAYGYTF. This chain connects TRBV25-1 to TRBJ1-2; 9 bases are a match to TRBD1. The length of the CDR3 is 14 residues. Per germline, CDR1 MGHDK and CDR2 SYGVNS. V was clipped by 6 bases and J by 4 bases; unmatched bases: 6.